This passage covers 25 T cell receptor beta chains from one sample sequenced in a study of CD8 T cells in ankylosing spondylitis. MiXCR, applied by TCRdb to the 5' RACE reads, yields one record per CDR3 protein. The sample contains roughly 370,000 distinct CDR3 sequences, about 20% of which appear only once. Antigen specificity for these receptors is unknown. Study-level findings and limits: A TCR beta motif of fewer than 10 highly homologous variants seemed to mark ankylosing spondylitis blood.

The sequencing input was blood, either unsorted or a sorted T cell fraction (not recorded which). The receptors were sampled from a male donor with ankylosing spondylitis.

This clonotype was counted ten times or more. V is TRBV7-2 and J is TRBJ1-1, with D hard to call. Trimming cost V 1 base and J 1 base, with 7 bases left between them. The CDR3 runs to 14 residues. Germline CDR1 is SGHTA and CDR2 is FQGNSA. The DNA for the CDR3 is TGTGCCAGCAGCTTAGGACTCTCGAACACTGAAGCTTTCTTT. Residues: CASSLGLSNTEAFF.

This clonotype was seen a handful of times. Here the CDR3 reads CSVASLTGGGPDTQYF. The DNA for the CDR3 is TGCAGCGTTGCAAGTCTTACGGGCGGTGGGCCAGATACGCAGTATTTT. The chain couples TRBV29-1 to TRBJ2-3; D not certain. The ends were cut back, 4 bases at V and 4 bases at J, with 21 bases in the middle. The V gene's germline CDR1 is SQVTM and CDR2 ANQGSEA. The CDR3 has 16 residues.

The chain employs TRBV6-1 and TRBJ2-3, with D unresolved. Germline V lookup: CDR1 MNHNS, CDR2 SASEGT. The V gene lost 3 bases and the J gene lost 1 base, with 8 bases spanning the gap. The CDR3 has 14 amino acids. The CDR3 coding sequence is TGTGCCAGCAGTGATGTCAGCCGCACAGATACGCAGTATTTT. This encodes CASSDVSRTDTQYF.

In this sample, this clonotype turned up a few times. V and J are TRBV4-1 and TRBJ2-2; 12 nucleotides agree with TRBD2. The CDR3 is 18 amino acids. The junction had 10 bases not matched to a gene; V was cut back by 4 bases and J by 4 bases. The germline CDR1 and CDR2 sequences are MGHRA and YSYEKL. CDR3 coding DNA: TGCGCCAGCAGCCTCCGGACTAGCGGGACGCGGGTCACCGGGGAGCTGTTTTTT. It translates to CASSLRTSGTRVTGELFF.

This clonotype turned up a few times. This chain joins TRBV12-3 or TRBV12-4 and TRBJ2-5, with no clear D. This CDR3 has 13 amino acids. The ends were cut back, 2 bases at V and 4 bases at J, with 8 bases in the middle. CDR3 in DNA: TGTGCCAGCAGTTTACAGTTGCGAGAGACCCAGTACTTC. The encoded protein is CASSLQLRETQYF.

The chain has TRBV28 and TRBJ2-7; possibly TRBD1 or TRBD2 for D (5 bases each). The V gene's germline CDR1 is MDHEN and CDR2 SYDVKM. Trimming took 6 bases from V and 3 from J, leaving 12 bases between them. CDR3 length: 13 amino acids. CDR3 sequence: CASRSGRFYEQYF. The DNA of the CDR3 is TGTGCCAGCAGGTCGGGACGGTTCTACGAGCAGTACTTC.

This clonotype has at least ten counts. The chain recombines TRBV29-1 with TRBJ2-1; weak D call: TRBD2 (6 bases). The CDR3 runs 14 residues. The V gene's germline CDR1 is SQVTM and CDR2 ANQGSEA. V was cut by 6 bases and J by 6 bases, with 18 bases left in between. In DNA, the CDR3 is TGCAGCGTAAACCCCCCCGGCGGGGTCAATGAGCAGTTCTTC. Translating gives CSVNPPGGVNEQFF.

This clonotype turned up a few times. The chain uses TRBV6-5 and TRBJ2-7, with D perhaps being TRBD1 or TRBD2 (5 bases each). This CDR3 region has 15 residues. Germline CDR1 reads MNHEY; CDR2 reads SVGAGI. V lost 0 bases and J 4 bases, leaving 13 bases between the germline ends. The CDR3 reads CASSYSIGARYEQYF. The CDR3 coding sequence is TGTGCCAGCAGTTACTCGATCGGGGCGCGTTACGAGCAGTACTTC.

The genes are TRBV5-1 and TRBJ1-2; a weak D match, TRBD1 (5 bases). The CDR3 runs 16 residues. Germline V gene sequence: CDR1 SGHRS, CDR2 YFSETQ. V was trimmed by 3 bases and J by 2 bases, leaving 17 bases between them. CDR3 residues: CASSWGIGGLNYGYTF. CDR3 sequence (DNA): TGCGCCAGCAGCTGGGGCATCGGGGGTTTGAACTATGGCTACACCTTC. The entire variable domain, with the rest obtained from reference TRBV5-1 and TRBJ1-2, is as follows: KAGVTQTPRYLIKTRGQQVTLSCSPISGHRSVSWYQQTPGQGLQFLFEYFSETQRNKGNFPGRFSGRQFSNSRSEMNVSTLELGDSALYLCASSWGIGGLNYGYTFGSGTRLTVV.

The chain employs TRBV12-3 or TRBV12-4 and TRBJ2-7, with 7 bases identical to TRBD1. CDR3 length equals 14 residues. V lost 5 bases and J lost 7; bases outside the gene matches: 11. CDR3 sequence reads: CASSQSTGLGEQYF. The CDR3 coding sequence is TGTGCCAGCAGTCAATCGACAGGGTTGGGTGAGCAGTACTTC.

This clonotype came up a few times. The chain combines TRBV18 with TRBJ1-5; D uncertain. The germline V gene has CDR1 KGHSH and CDR2 LQKENI. CDR3 length: 14 residues. V gave up 8 bases and J gave up 4 bases, with 15 bases separating them. DNA of the CDR3: TGTGCCAGCAGTATCGACGGAGAAAATCAGCCCCAGCATTTT. It codes for CASSIDGENQPQHF.

J is TRBJ2-6 and V is TRBV25-1; D call uncertain. In germline, CDR1 is MGHDK, CDR2 SYGVNS. This CDR3 has 13 residues. V lost 2 bases, J lost 11 bases, and 10 bases lay in between. The DNA for the CDR3 is TGTGCCAGCAGTGAAATAGGAAGGGACGTCCTGACTTTC. It translates to CASSEIGRDVLTF.

The chain recombines TRBV5-1 with TRBJ2-2; 9 bases map to TRBD1. Germline V gene lookup returns CDR1 SGHRS and CDR2 YFSETQ. The CDR3 has 16 amino acids. V was pared by 3 bases and J by 5 bases, with 8 bases of the junction left unmatched. The CDR3 sequence is CASSSSGTGRTGELFF. The CDR3 coding sequence is TGCGCCAGCAGCTCATCCGGGACAGGGAGGACCGGGGAGCTGTTTTTT.

This clonotype was picked up a small number of times. Here the CDR3 DNA reads TGTGCCAGCAGTGGGGGGGGACTAGCGGGAGCGGGTGAGCAGTACTTC. Translated: CASSGGGLAGAGEQYF. The J gene is TRBJ2-7, the V gene TRBV28; 14 bases are a match to TRBD2. The trim removed 5 bases at V and 7 bases at J, leaving 10 bases unmatched. The germline V gene has CDR1 MDHEN and CDR2 SYDVKM. The CDR3 is 16 residues long.

This chain uses TRBV7-8 with TRBJ1-3; D is perhaps TRBD1 (5 bases). The CDR3 has 16 amino acids. The V end was cut by 2 bases, the J end by 2 bases, with 13 bases between. CDR1 is SGHVS, CDR2 FQNEAQ, per germline. The CDR3 DNA reads TGTGCCAGCAGCTTATTCCGTACAGGCACTGGAAACACCATATATTTT. Protein product: CASSLFRTGTGNTIYF.

This chain joins TRBV15 and TRBJ2-5; D possibly uses TRBD1 or TRBD2 (5 bases each). CDR3 size: 16 residues. V lost 1 base to trimming and J lost 2 bases, with 14 bases between them. CDR1 and CDR2 from the germline V gene are LNHNV and YYDKDF (reference sequence). The CDR3 bases are TGTGCCACCAGCAGAGGTCGAGGGACGGCGCAAGAGACCCAGTACTTC. Its protein product is CATSRGRGTAQETQYF. The full variable domain, completed using reference TRBV15 and TRBJ2-5, is DAMVIQNPRYQVTQFGKPVTLSCSQTLNHNVMYWYQQKSSQAPKLLFHYYDKDFNNEADTPDNFQSRRPNTSFCFLDIRSPGLGDTAMYLCATSRGRGTAQETQYFGPGTRLLVL.

This clonotype has more than one count but fewer than ten. The rearrangement joins TRBV5-1 to TRBJ2-3, with 7 nucleotides matching TRBD1. Germline CDR1 is SGHRS and CDR2 is YFSETQ. This CDR3 is 15 amino acids long. With 4 bases clipped from V and 1 base from J, the junction kept 6 bases outside the gene matches. The DNA of the CDR3 is TGCGCCAGCAGCCCCGGACAGGTCGGCACAGATACGCAGTATTTT. This translates into CASSPGQVGTDTQYF.

The chain is built from TRBV6-4 and TRBJ2-3; no reliable D call. The CDR3 length is 14 residues. The V and J ends lost 0 bases and 3 bases respectively, with 7 bases between them. CDR1 and CDR2 (germline): MRHNA, SNTAGT. The CDR3 sequence is CASSDSWSTDTQYF. In nucleotides, the CDR3 is TGTGCCAGCAGTGACTCTTGGTCTACAGATACGCAGTATTTT.

The chain uses TRBV28 and TRBJ2-1, with 7 bases fitting TRBD1. The CDR3 is 12 amino acids. Germline loops: CDR1 MDHEN, CDR2 SYDVKM. The V gene end was trimmed by 7 bases and the J gene end by 8 bases; junction bases not matched to a gene: 5. The CDR3 nucleotides are TGTGCCAGCAAGACAGGGATGGATGAGCAGTTCTTC. Translation gives CASKTGMDEQFF.

The chain employs TRBV24-1 and TRBJ2-5; 10 bases map to TRBD2. Germline loops: CDR1 KGHDR, CDR2 SFDVKD. The CDR3 loop spans 16 amino acids. The V gene end was trimmed by 4 bases and the J gene end by 1 base; junction bases not matched to a gene: 5. The CDR3 DNA sequence: TGTGCCACCAGTGACTCGATAGCGGGAGGCCAAGAGACCCAGTACTTC. Protein sequence: CATSDSIAGGQETQYF.

The V and J genes are TRBV6-1 and TRBJ2-1; possible D gene TRBD1, 6 bases. CDR1 is MNHNS and CDR2 is SASEGT in the germline V gene. This CDR3 spans 15 amino acids. V shed 1 base and J shed 0 bases, with 7 bases lying between them. The CDR3 region has the DNA TGTGCCAGCAGTGAAGGGACAGCCTCCTACAATGAGCAGTTCTTC. Protein product: CASSEGTASYNEQFF.

This clonotype occurred a few times. V usage is TRBV29-1 and J usage is TRBJ2-2, with TRBD2 identical over 8 bases. V dropped 3 bases and J dropped 3; count of bases not matched to a gene: 6. The CDR3 runs 15 residues. Germline V gene lookup returns CDR1 SQVTM and CDR2 ANQGSEA. CDR3 DNA sequence: TGCAGCGTTGATTCCAGCGGGAGTTACACCGGGGAGCTGTTTTTT. Translation: CSVDSSGSYTGELFF.

The chain has TRBV10-3 and TRBJ2-7; the match to TRBD2 covers 7 bases. This CDR3 contains 14 residues. The germline V gene encodes CDR1 ENHRY and CDR2 SYGVKD. Trimming cost V 5 bases and J 2 bases; bases outside gene matches: 6. The CDR3 DNA sequence: TGTGCCATCAGTAGAGAGGGAGGGACCTACGAGCAGTACTTC. Translated: CAISREGGTYEQYF.

This clonotype was seen a few times. The rearrangement joins TRBV6-6 to TRBJ1-6, with D hard to call. The ends were cut back, 2 bases at V and 8 bases at J, with 4 bases in the middle. Germline CDR1 is MNHNY and CDR2 is SVGAGI (reference sequence). This CDR3 spans 12 amino acids. CDR3 in DNA: TGTGCCAGCAGTTACACTGATTCACCCCTCCACTTT. Translation gives CASSYTDSPLHF.

This clonotype was seen a few times. The J gene is TRBJ2-7, the V gene TRBV9; the D is unclear. CDR3 length: 14 residues. The germline CDR1 and CDR2 sequences are SGDLS and YYNGEE. The ends were cut back, 0 bases at V and 1 base at J, with 8 bases in the middle. The CDR3 nucleotides are TGTGCCAGCAGCGTAGGGGCCTTTTCCTACGAGCAGTACTTC. Its protein product is CASSVGAFSYEQYF.